This T cell receptor beta chain is drawn from a study of blood T cell repertoires in COVID-19. Study-wide background: The cDNA or gDNA used as material had been derived from T cells, B-cell-depleted T cells, or PBMCs.

The V and J ends lost 2 bases and 1 base respectively, with 8 bases between them. CDR1 and CDR2 (germline): GTSNPN, SVGIG (reference sequence). The CDR3 loop spans 13 amino acids. Measured with immunoSEQ multiplex PCR; TCRdb has only the in-frame clones, and not every one. The sample includes around 40,000 clones, around 87% seen only once; the top ten take around 3.7%. Sequencing was performed on peripheral blood. The V and J genes are TRBV30 and TRBJ1-1, with TRBD1 as a possible D gene (5 bases). This receptor was identified in a man aged 40-49 years with COVID-19, enrolled during active disease. The CDR3: CAWSPGKNTEAFF. The CDR3 DNA follows: TGTGCCTGGAGTCCAGGGAAGAACACTGAAGCTTTCTTT.